This T cell receptor (beta chain) originates from a study of cytomegalovirus exposure and HLA in healthy donors. About the study: Of some 400 genotyped donors, 75% to 90% grouped in the Caucasian-associated ancestry cluster. General study results and limits: One later analysis reportedly identified an Asian-associated ancestry cluster that showed fewer N-insertions than the 666-donor mean. Most subjects' HLA-A and HLA-B alleles were reportedly predicted from TCR beta sequences.

As for this clone: Its antigen remains unidentified.

In the PCR, 60 Vbeta and 13 Jbeta primers were used. Clones were sequenced by immunoSEQ multiplex PCR, and TCRdb holds only the in-frame ones, with some missing. The sample carries more than 80,000 clones, 81% recorded once. The CDR3 is 14 amino acids. The junction had 2 bases not matched to a gene; V was cut back by 3 bases and J by 1 base. CDR1 is KGHSH, CDR2 LQKENI, per germline. The receptor was isolated from a girl aged 2-9 years in good health and CMV-seropositive. Sequenced material: PBMCs. This chain connects TRBV18 to TRBJ1-1, with 7 positions matching TRBD1. The DNA for the CDR3 is TGTGCCAGCTCACCGGGACAGAGGAACACTGAAGCTTTCTTT. Translating it yields CASSPGQRNTEAFF.